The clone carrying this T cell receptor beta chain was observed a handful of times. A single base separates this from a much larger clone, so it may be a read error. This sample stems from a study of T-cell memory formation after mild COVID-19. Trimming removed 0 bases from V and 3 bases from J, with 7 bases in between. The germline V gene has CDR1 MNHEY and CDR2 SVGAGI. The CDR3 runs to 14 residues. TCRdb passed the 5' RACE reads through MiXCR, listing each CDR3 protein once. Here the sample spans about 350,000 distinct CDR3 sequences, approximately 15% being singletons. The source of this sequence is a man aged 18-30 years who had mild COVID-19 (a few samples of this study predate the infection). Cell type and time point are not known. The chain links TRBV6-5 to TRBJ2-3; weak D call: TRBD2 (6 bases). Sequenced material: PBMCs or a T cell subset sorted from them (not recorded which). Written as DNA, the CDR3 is TGTGCCAGCAGTTACTCGACTAGGACAGATACGCAGTATTTT. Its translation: CASSYSTRTDTQYF.